This record looks at one TCR beta chain sequence and its context. What it binds is unknown. The sample is drawn from a study of somatic mutations in cytotoxic T cells in rheumatoid arthritis. Method: immunoSEQ multiplex PCR; TCRdb's copy keeps in-frame clones and lacks some. The sample contains about 18,000 clones, roughly 70% of which appear only once. This CDR3 has 16 residues. Germline values: CDR1 SGHVS, CDR2 FNYEAQ. Each healthy control was a blood donor; the group had a median age of approximately 50 years (range roughly 20-75), and around 56% were female. Positive magnetic bead selection separated CD4+ and CD8+ cells, and flow cytometry confirmed purity. Whole-study results and caveats: With age, CD8+ clonality increased in rheumatoid arthritis patients, whereas no such increase appeared in healthy controls. About an eighth of the roughly 65 patients had a largest CD8+ clone above 20% of CD8+ cells.

The clonotype was recovered from a man between 60 and 70 years old in good health. The source material was CD8+ T cells sorted from blood. The chain is built from TRBV7-6 and TRBJ2-5, with 10 positions matching TRBD2. The J call may be incorrect, as the DNA end agrees better with TRBJ2-7. CDR3 sequence: CASSLATSGASYEQYF. CDR3 DNA: TGTGCCAGCAGCTTAGCCACTAGCGGGGCCTCCTACGAGCAGTACTTC.